The next 31 T cell receptor beta chains were all read from a single sample in a study of blood T cell repertoires in COVID-19 (dated by TCRdb to 2019 to 2021). The protocol used for the library was the immunoSEQ multiplex PCR assay. TCRdb re-hosts the immuneACCESS table, in-frame sequences only. Its copies lack some clones; in the studies checked, an unresolved V gene accounts for under half of them, and the cause for the rest is not known. Here the sample has 160,000 or so clones; roughly 84% occur a single time. The ten largest clonotypes hold nearly 15% of the sample. Sample: PBMCs or T cells enriched from blood (not recorded which). The receptors come from a man aged 45 to 65 who had recovered from COVID-19.

The J gene is TRBJ1-2, the V gene TRBV7-8; no clear D. Looked up from germline, CDR1 is SGHVS and CDR2 is FQNEAQ. The CDR3 totals 14 residues. Trimming shortened V by 1 base and J by 4 bases, and 10 bases separated the two germline ends. CDR3 coding DNA: TGTGCCAGCAGCTTAGGTCGGGTTGGCTATGGCTACACCTTC. This sequence encodes CASSLGRVGYGYTF.

The chain has TRBV20-1 and TRBJ1-1; D is possibly TRBD1 (5 bases). The germline CDR1 and CDR2 sequences are DFQATT and SNEGSKA (reference sequence). V lost 3 bases and J lost 0, with 14 bases in between. CDR3 length: 15 residues. CDR3 residues: CSASFGGNLNTEAFF. For the CDR3, the DNA is TGCAGTGCTAGTTTTGGGGGGAATTTGAACACTGAAGCTTTCTTT.

The V call is TRBV2, the J call TRBJ1-1; TRBD1 matches 10 bases. The junction had 2 bases not matched to a gene; V was cut back by 6 bases and J by 1 base. There are 14 residues in the CDR3. Germline CDR1 is SNHLY and CDR2 is FYNNEI. CDR3 protein: CASRRQGANTEAFF. The DNA of the CDR3 is TGTGCCAGCAGGAGACAGGGGGCGAACACTGAAGCTTTCTTT.

The chain links TRBV14 to TRBJ1-3, with D tentatively TRBD1 (6 bases). Germline CDR1 reads SGHDN; CDR2 reads FVKESK. The CDR3 consists of 15 residues. Trimming pared 4 bases from V and 2 bases from J, leaving 12 bases between. CDR3 in DNA: TGTGCCAGCAGCCGGCAGGGGATCACTGGAAACACCATATATTTT. Residues: CASSRQGITGNTIYF.

The CDR3 loop reads CSASQGSYNEQFF. The CDR3 nucleotides read TGCAGTGCTAGTCAGGGCTCCTACAATGAGCAGTTCTTC. V gene TRBV20-1 combines with J gene TRBJ2-1; maybe TRBD1 (5 bases). This CDR3 comprises 13 residues. Trimming shortened V by 3 bases and J by 0 bases, and 6 bases separated the two germline ends. Germline assignment: CDR1 DFQATT and CDR2 SNEGSKA (reference sequence).

The chain carries TRBV18 and TRBJ1-1; D might be TRBD1 (5 bases). This CDR3 comprises 16 residues. Between the trimmed V and J ends, which lost 5 bases and 1 base, there was a span of 17 bases. Germline CDR1 and CDR2: KGHSH and LQKENI. CDR3 sequence reads: CASSSRVIGQNTEAFF. The CDR3 nucleotides are TGTGCCAGCTCATCCAGGGTGATAGGGCAGAACACTGAAGCTTTCTTT.

V and J are TRBV19 and TRBJ2-1, with 8 bases matching TRBD1. Germline CDR1 is LNHDA and CDR2 is SQIVND (reference sequence). V lost 4 bases, J lost 7 bases, and 6 bases stayed unmatched. The CDR3 contains 14 residues. The CDR3: CASSKDRVQNEQFF. The CDR3 DNA follows: TGTGCCAGTAGTAAGGACAGGGTACAGAATGAGCAGTTCTTC.

The V and J genes are TRBV3-1 (or the pseudogene TRBV3-2) and TRBJ2-7, with 7 nucleotides matching TRBD2. This CDR3 has 14 amino acids. Germline CDR1 is LGHDT and CDR2 is YNNKEL (reference sequence). With V trimmed by 2 bases and J by 4 bases, 5 bases remained unmatched. The CDR3 region is CASSQSGGKYEQYF. The CDR3 coding sequence is TGTGCCAGCAGCCAATCCGGGGGGAAGTACGAGCAGTACTTC.

The rearrangement joins TRBV10-3 to TRBJ2-5; 10 nucleotides match TRBD2. Unmatched junction bases numbered 8, after V lost 2 bases and J lost 2 bases. The CDR3 extends over 17 amino acids. Germline CDR1 and CDR2: ENHRY and SYGVKD. The CDR3, as DNA: TGTGCCATCAGTGAGCCCACGGGACTAGCGAAACAAGAGACCCAGTACTTC. Its protein product is CAISEPTGLAKQETQYF.

The rearrangement joins TRBV6-6 to TRBJ2-7, with a weak D call TRBD2 (6 bases). V was trimmed by 6 bases and J by 2 bases, leaving 20 bases between them. The CDR3 covers 16 residues. The germline V gene has CDR1 MNHNY and CDR2 SVGAGI (reference sequence). The CDR3 DNA is TGTGCCAGCAGCCCGGGGACTTACGGGGTTACCTACGAGCAGTACTTC. As protein: CASSPGTYGVTYEQYF.

The CDR3 bases are TGTGCCACCAGTGATTCTCGGACAGCCGACGAGCAGTACTTC. Its protein is CATSDSRTADEQYF. The chain uses TRBV24-1 and TRBJ2-7; maybe TRBD1 (6 bases). Germline CDR1 reads KGHDR; CDR2 reads SFDVKD. This CDR3 is built from 14 residues. Trimming cost V 2 bases and J 5 bases, with 12 bases left between them.

The V and J genes are TRBV27 and TRBJ2-1, with 16 bases lining up with TRBD2. V trimming: 4 bases; J trimming: 9 bases; junction bases outside the gene matches: 9. Germline CDR1 and CDR2: MNHEY and SMNVEV (reference sequence). The CDR3 runs 17 residues. CDR3 region: CASSSGTSGGAMREQFF. CDR3 DNA: TGTGCCAGCAGTTCGGGGACTAGCGGGGGGGCTATGCGTGAGCAGTTCTTC.

The chain is built from TRBV6-5 and TRBJ1-5; 7 nucleotides match TRBD1. This CDR3 comprises 15 residues. J was trimmed by 1 base and V by 6 bases; bases with no gene match: 6. Per the germline V gene, CDR1 is MNHEY and CDR2 is SVGAGI. The CDR3 bases are TGTGCCAGCAGGAAGACAGGGACGAGCAATCAGCCCCAGCATTTT. The encoded protein is CASRKTGTSNQPQHF.

The chain links TRBV12-3 or TRBV12-4 to TRBJ1-1, with 8 bases identical to TRBD1. The CDR3 is 12 amino acids. Trimming cost V 8 bases and J 7 bases; bases outside gene matches: 6. The CDR3 region has the DNA TGTGCCAGCGGGCAGGGGGCAGGTGAAGCTTTCTTT. As protein: CASGQGAGEAFF.

The DNA for the CDR3 is TGTGCCAGCAGTTTAGGGGCATCCGAGCAGTACTTC. This sequence encodes CASSLGASEQYF. The chain links TRBV12-3 or TRBV12-4 to TRBJ2-7; D is ambiguous. This CDR3 region has 12 residues. Trimming shortened V by 1 base and J by 6 bases, and 7 bases separated the two germline ends.

CDR3: CASRAPGQGTEAFF. CDR3 coding DNA: TGTGCCAGCAGGGCCCCAGGGCAGGGCACTGAAGCTTTCTTT. The chain links TRBV6-4 to TRBJ1-1, with D perhaps TRBD1 (5 bases). V gave up 6 bases and J gave up 4 bases, with 15 bases separating them. Germline CDR1 is MRHNA and CDR2 is SNTAGT. The CDR3 consists of 14 residues.

The CDR3 sequence: CATSREGTVTNQPQHF. DNA of the CDR3: TGTGCCACCAGCAGAGAGGGGACAGTTACGAATCAGCCCCAGCATTTT. V is TRBV15 and J is TRBJ1-5; 7 bases line up with TRBD1. Trimming at V came to 0 bases and at J to 4 bases, leaving 6 bases not matched to a gene. Germline-derived CDR1 and CDR2 are LNHNV and YYDKDF (reference sequence). There are 16 residues in the CDR3.

The rearrangement joins TRBV18 to TRBJ2-7; tentatively, D is TRBD1 (5 bases). The V and J ends lost 6 bases and 2 bases respectively, with 14 bases between them. The CDR3 contains 14 residues. Germline assignment: CDR1 KGHSH and CDR2 LQKENI. The CDR3: CASSHPGKPYEQYF. In DNA form, the CDR3 reads TGTGCCAGCTCGCATCCAGGGAAACCCTACGAGCAGTACTTC.

V is TRBV7-2 and J is TRBJ1-1, with D possibly matching TRBD1 (6 bases). V lost 6 bases to trimming and J lost 5 bases, with 22 bases between them. CDR3 size: 16 residues. The V gene's germline CDR1 is SGHTA and CDR2 FQGNSA. CDR3: CASSLGGEQGRTEAFF. In DNA, the CDR3 is TGTGCCAGCAGTCTGGGGGGGGAACAGGGTCGGACTGAAGCTTTCTTT.

This rearrangement joins TRBV21-1 to TRBJ2-3; the listed D gene, TRBD2, was not tested against the DNA. TRBV21-1 is given as a pseudogene. The CDR3 is made up of 16 amino acids. The CDR3 bases are TGTGCCAGCAGCTGGCTAGCGGGGGGGAGTACAGATACGCAGTATTTT. Translation: CASSWLAGGSTDTQYF.

The CDR3 DNA reads TGTGCCAGCAGTAACTACAGGGGGAGCTCCACAGATACGCAGTATTTT. It yields the protein CASSNYRGSSTDTQYF. The V and J genes are TRBV6-5 and TRBJ2-3; TRBD1 matches at 8 bases. This CDR3 has 16 residues. Germline V gene sequence: CDR1 MNHEY, CDR2 SVGAGI. The V gene end was trimmed by 5 bases and the J gene end by 2 bases; junction bases not matched to a gene: 9.

The V gene is TRBV6-5, the J gene TRBJ2-1; D unclear. Germline V gene lookup returns CDR1 MNHEY and CDR2 SVGAGI. V gave up 2 bases and J gave up 4 bases, with 9 bases separating them. There are 14 residues in the CDR3. CDR3 amino acids: CASSYLNRYNEQFF. Here the CDR3 DNA reads TGTGCCAGCAGTTACCTAAACAGATACAATGAGCAGTTCTTC.

The chain employs TRBV5-4 and TRBJ2-2; 7 bases line up with TRBD1. Losses at the gene ends were 4 bases for V and 3 bases for J; bases not matched to a gene: 6. Germline V gene lookup returns CDR1 SGHNT and CDR2 YYREEE (reference sequence). The CDR3 loop spans 15 amino acids. The CDR3 loop reads CASSKGQLDTGELFF. The DNA of the CDR3 is TGTGCCAGCAGCAAGGGACAGTTGGACACCGGGGAGCTGTTTTTT.

The V call is TRBV29-1, the J call TRBJ2-7; D gene ambiguous. V was trimmed by 0 bases and J by 9 bases, leaving 6 bases between them. The CDR3 runs to 10 residues. Germline V gene lookup returns CDR1 SQVTM and CDR2 ANQGSEA. The CDR3 sequence: CSVEEAGQYF. The CDR3 DNA is TGCAGCGTTGAAGAGGCAGGGCAGTACTTC.

This clone was detected a few times. The chain carries TRBV3-1 (or the pseudogene TRBV3-2) and TRBJ2-7; 10 bases are shared with TRBD2. This CDR3 spans 16 amino acids. Germline V CDR1 and CDR2: LGHDT, YNNKEL (reference sequence). The J segment lost 2 bases and the V segment lost 5 bases, leaving 9 bases of the junction unmatched. The CDR3 region is CASSSRTSGSTYEQYF. CDR3 bases: TGTGCCAGCAGCTCCCGGACTAGCGGTTCCACCTACGAGCAGTACTTC.

V is TRBV27 and J is TRBJ1-2, with D possibly TRBD1 on 6 matching bases. The CDR3 covers 13 residues. V dropped 6 bases and J dropped 6 bases, with 14 bases sitting between them. Germline V lookup: CDR1 MNHEY, CDR2 SMNVEV (reference sequence). CDR3 amino acids: CASRWGGADGYTF. The CDR3 DNA reads TGTGCCAGCAGATGGGGGGGGGCGGATGGCTACACCTTC.

This chain joins TRBV18 and TRBJ1-1; D uncertain. The CDR3 contains 13 residues. V lost 6 bases, J lost 4 bases, and 12 bases lay in between. From germline, CDR1 is KGHSH and CDR2 LQKENI. CDR3 sequence reads: CASSAQVGTEAFF. CDR3 DNA: TGTGCCAGCTCCGCCCAGGTAGGCACTGAAGCTTTCTTT.

The chain is built from TRBV30 and TRBJ1-6; 11 bases map to TRBD1. Germline CDR1 GTSNPN, CDR2 SVGIG (reference sequence). The trim removed 5 bases at V and 9 bases at J, leaving 3 bases unmatched. CDR3 size: 13 residues. CDR3 in DNA: TGTGCCTGGGCCGGGACAGGGGGTTCACCCCTCCACTTT. It yields the protein CAWAGTGGSPLHF.

V and J are TRBV19 and TRBJ2-6; 7 nucleotides agree with TRBD1. CDR1 is LNHDA and CDR2 is SQIVND in the germline V gene (reference sequence). J was trimmed by 2 bases and V by 6 bases; bases with no gene match: 7. The CDR3 runs to 16 residues. CDR3 in amino acids: CASSQPGTAGANVLTF. CDR3 nucleotides: TGTGCCAGTAGCCAACCGGGGACAGCTGGGGCCAACGTCCTGACTTTC.

In this sample, this clone turned up once. J is TRBJ1-2 and V is TRBV2; TRBD1 is a possible D gene (6 bases). In germline, CDR1 is SNHLY, CDR2 FYNNEI. The ends were cut back, 5 bases at V and 4 bases at J, with 8 bases in the middle. The CDR3 runs to 12 residues. CDR3: CASSTGFYGYTF. DNA of the CDR3: TGTGCCAGCAGTACAGGGTTCTATGGCTACACCTTC.

This chain joins TRBV18 and TRBJ1-4, with a weak D call TRBD1 (5 bases). The CDR3 runs 14 residues. CDR1 is KGHSH and CDR2 is LQKENI in the germline V gene. Trimming left V 4 bases short and J 5 bases short, with 11 bases between. The CDR3 loop is CASSQDIVNEKLFF. In DNA form, the CDR3 reads TGTGCCAGCTCACAGGACATTGTAAATGAAAAACTGTTTTTT.